This is a list of T cell receptor beta chains from one sample in a study of spatial heterogeneity in lung cancer. MiXCR was run by TCRdb on the 5' RACE reads, yielding one entry per CDR3 protein. The data hold around 47,000 distinct CDR3 sequences, with roughly 8.1% observed a single time. The specimen was PBMCs, collected at follow-up. Receptors were obtained from a female donor with early-stage non-small cell lung cancer. Each CDR3 is given with its conserved first and last residue. The D gene is left open where the match is weak. The size of a clone is reported for some rows only, either as once, few or many, or as a class for expanded clones.

v_call: TRBV6-2/TRBV6-3; cdr3_length: 16; j_call: TRBJ2-3; clone_size: few; d_call: -; cdr3_aa: CASSWTVYPSTDTQYF; cdr3_nt: TGTGCCAGCAGCTGGACAGTTTACCCAAGCACAGATACGCAGTATTTT
v_call: TRBV7-6; cdr3_length: 13; j_call: TRBJ2-2; clone_size: many; d_call: -; cdr3_aa: CATKPRGTGELFF; cdr3_nt: TGTGCCACCAAGCCCAGGGGTACCGGGGAGCTGTTTTTT
v_call: TRBV20-1; cdr3_length: 12; j_call: TRBJ1-1; clone_size: many; d_call: -; cdr3_aa: CSARSQGHEAFF; cdr3_nt: TGCAGTGCTAGATCCCAGGGACATGAAGCTTTCTTT
v_call: TRBV3-1; cdr3_length: 18; j_call: TRBJ2-1; clone_size: -; d_call: TRBD2; cdr3_aa: CASSAPPLAGISYNEQFF; cdr3_nt: TGTGCCAGCAGCGCCCCCCCCCTAGCGGGGATCTCCTACAATGAGCAGTTCTTC
v_call: TRBV20-1; cdr3_length: 15; j_call: TRBJ2-3; clone_size: few; d_call: TRBD2; cdr3_aa: CSAPVPAGGKDTQYF; cdr3_nt: TGCAGTGCTCCAGTGCCAGCGGGGGGGAAAGATACGCAGTATTTT
v_call: TRBV7-9; cdr3_length: 13; j_call: TRBJ1-1; clone_size: many; d_call: -; cdr3_aa: CASSLEGGAEAFF; cdr3_nt: TGTGCCAGCAGCTTAGAAGGAGGCGCTGAAGCTTTCTTT
v_call: TRBV27; cdr3_length: 15; j_call: TRBJ2-3; clone_size: many; d_call: -; cdr3_aa: CASSSYHSGVTTQYF; cdr3_nt: TGTGCCAGCAGCTCTTATCATTCGGGAGTGACGACGCAGTATTTT
v_call: TRBV28; cdr3_length: 17; j_call: TRBJ2-6; clone_size: many; d_call: -; cdr3_aa: CASSLRDPISGANVLTF; cdr3_nt: TGTGCCAGCAGTTTAAGGGACCCCATCTCTGGGGCCAACGTCCTGACTTTC
v_call: TRBV28; cdr3_length: 14; j_call: TRBJ1-2; clone_size: -; d_call: TRBD1; cdr3_aa: CASSSQGGIYGYTF; cdr3_nt: TGTGCCAGCAGTTCACAGGGGGGGATCTATGGCTACACCTTC
v_call: TRBV10-3; cdr3_length: 11; j_call: TRBJ2-3; clone_size: -; d_call: -; cdr3_aa: CAISPADTQYF; cdr3_nt: TGTGCCATCAGTCCAGCAGATACGCAGTATTTT
v_call: TRBV7-2; cdr3_length: 15; j_call: TRBJ1-6; clone_size: many; d_call: TRBD1; cdr3_aa: CASSGRDRVLSPLHF; cdr3_nt: TGTGCCAGCAGCGGCCGGGACAGGGTGCTTTCACCCCTCCACTTT
v_call: TRBV6-5; cdr3_length: 15; j_call: TRBJ1-2; clone_size: many; d_call: -; cdr3_aa: CASSRRQAITYGYTF; cdr3_nt: TGTGCCAGCAGTAGACGACAGGCGATTACCTATGGCTACACCTTC